The sample holds many counts of the clone carrying this T cell receptor beta chain. Its antigen is not known. This sample is drawn from a study of beta chain features in type 1 diabetes. The CDR3 has 16 residues. By way of CD45RO/CCR7/CD25/CD127/CD95/CD27, the CD4+ regulatory, stem cell-like memory, central memory and naive cells were sorted. The whole isolated RNA underwent reverse transcription, so sequencing captured expressed TCRB transcripts. Sequencing was performed with immunoSEQ multiplex PCR; in TCRdb, only in-frame clones are kept and a portion is missing. The sample lists 300,000 to 400,000 clones; approximately 8% were seen once. Study results and caveats: The study found fewer insertions and more deletions at VDJ junctions in type 1 diabetes patients. A potential influence of HLA type upon TCRB rearrangement remained unresolved herein. Type 1 diabetes patients had TCRB CDR3s that were shorter (moderately but significantly so) in all four CD4+ subsets.

The rearrangement links TRBV21-1 to TRBJ2-7; the table's D call TRBD1 went unverified against the DNA. TRBV21-1 is noted as a pseudogene. This TCR derives from a young woman in good health. Sequenced input: central memory CD4+ T cells from blood. The CDR3 DNA reads TGTGCCAGCAGCAAAGTTAGGCGGACAGGGTCTGGCGAGCAGTACTTC. As protein: CASSKVRRTGSGEQYF.